A selection of T cell receptor beta chains follows, all from one sample in a study of blood T cell repertoires in COVID-19. Only in-frame clones appear in the TCRdb table, and some are missing; sequencing was by immunoSEQ multiplex PCR. The sample has over 100,000 clones, 70% to 85% seen once. Sequencing used peripheral blood. The receptors were gathered from a woman aged 55-75 years with acute or convalescent COVID-19. CDR3s include the opening cysteine and the closing phenylalanine or tryptophan. A D gene is named only where the DNA matches it firmly. Expanded clones are given a class, and other clones once, few, many or no size at all.

clone_size: few
d_call: TRBD1
v_call: TRBV2
j_call: TRBJ1-6
cdr3_aa: CASSAEGGNSPLHF
cdr3_nt: TGTGCCAGCAGTGCCGAAGGGGGCAATTCACCCCTCCACTTT

clone_size: once
d_call: .
v_call: TRBV5-1
j_call: TRBJ1-1
cdr3_aa: CASSLLSRDMNTEAFF
cdr3_nt: TGCGCCAGCAGCTTGCTTAGCAGGGACATGAACACTGAAGCTTTCTTT

clone_size: .
d_call: TRBD1
v_call: TRBV7-9
j_call: TRBJ1-1
cdr3_aa: CASSRTGPEGEAFF
cdr3_nt: TGTGCCAGCAGCCGGACAGGACCGGAGGGTGAAGCTTTCTTT

clone_size: .
d_call: .
v_call: TRBV6-1
j_call: TRBJ1-2
cdr3_aa: CASSENRDYGYTF
cdr3_nt: TGTGCCAGCAGTGAAAACAGAGACTATGGCTACACCTTC

clone_size: .
d_call: .
v_call: TRBV18
j_call: TRBJ1-1
cdr3_aa: CASSPRGSNTEAFF
cdr3_nt: TGTGCCAGCTCACCAAGGGGCTCGAACACTGAAGCTTTCTTT

clone_size: .
d_call: .
v_call: TRBV6-5
j_call: TRBJ2-5
cdr3_aa: CASAEQGGETQYF
cdr3_nt: TGTGCCAGCGCAGAACAGGGCGGTGAGACCCAGTACTTC

clone_size: .
d_call: .
v_call: TRBV27
j_call: TRBJ1-1
cdr3_aa: CASRRGNTEAFF
cdr3_nt: TGTGCCAGCCGGCGGGGGAACACTGAAGCTTTCTTT

clone_size: .
d_call: .
v_call: TRBV6-1
j_call: TRBJ1-3
cdr3_aa: CASSEAHILNTIYF
cdr3_nt: TGTGCCAGCAGTGAAGCGCACATATTGAACACCATATATTTT

clone_size: .
d_call: .
v_call: TRBV3-1/TRBV3-2
j_call: TRBJ2-4
cdr3_aa: CASSQDPLLGSGNIQYF
cdr3_nt: TGTGCCAGCAGCCAAGACCCCCTCCTTGGTTCGGGAAACATTCAGTACTTC

clone_size: .
d_call: .
v_call: TRBV10-2
j_call: TRBJ1-4
cdr3_aa: CASSVGGSANEKLFF
cdr3_nt: TGCGCCAGCAGTGTGGGGGGGTCGGCTAATGAAAAACTGTTTTTT

clone_size: .
d_call: .
v_call: TRBV30
j_call: TRBJ1-5
cdr3_aa: CAWTRGPNQPQHF
cdr3_nt: TGTGCCTGGACCAGAGGTCCCAATCAGCCCCAGCATTTT

clone_size: .
d_call: TRBD1
v_call: TRBV19
j_call: TRBJ1-1
cdr3_aa: CASSQGQGSAFF
cdr3_nt: TGTGCCAGTAGTCAAGGACAGGGGAGTGCTTTCTTT

clone_size: .
d_call: .
v_call: TRBV6-5
j_call: TRBJ2-7
cdr3_aa: CASSPVTGSSYEQYF
cdr3_nt: TGTGCCAGCAGTCCGGTGACAGGCAGCTCCTACGAGCAGTACTTC

clone_size: once
d_call: .
v_call: TRBV5-1
j_call: TRBJ1-2
cdr3_aa: CASSQYNYYGYTF
cdr3_nt: TGCGCCAGCAGCCAATACAACTATTATGGCTACACCTTC

clone_size: .
d_call: TRBD1
v_call: TRBV9
j_call: TRBJ2-1
cdr3_aa: CASSAHRGRLYNEQFF
cdr3_nt: TGTGCCAGCAGCGCGCACAGGGGGCGACTATACAATGAGCAGTTCTTC

clone_size: .
d_call: .
v_call: TRBV7-9
j_call: TRBJ2-4
cdr3_aa: CASTPRAGAKNIQYF
cdr3_nt: TGTGCCAGCACCCCGAGAGCGGGCGCCAAAAACATTCAGTACTTC

clone_size: .
d_call: .
v_call: TRBV7-2
j_call: TRBJ2-1
cdr3_aa: CASSPGSYNEQFF
cdr3_nt: TGTGCCAGCAGCCCCGGGAGCTACAATGAGCAGTTCTTC

clone_size: .
d_call: .
v_call: TRBV6-5
j_call: TRBJ2-7
cdr3_aa: CASLEDARSYEQYF
cdr3_nt: TGTGCCAGCCTGGAGGACGCCCGCTCCTACGAGCAGTACTTC

clone_size: few
d_call: .
v_call: TRBV19
j_call: TRBJ1-1
cdr3_aa: CASRPKAGRYTEAFF
cdr3_nt: TGTGCCAGTAGGCCAAAAGCAGGGAGGTACACTGAAGCTTTCTTT

clone_size: few
d_call: TRBD1
v_call: TRBV4-2
j_call: TRBJ1-2
cdr3_aa: CASSSGTGVYGYTF
cdr3_nt: TGTGCCAGCAGCTCCGGGACAGGGGTGTATGGCTACACCTTC

clone_size: .
d_call: .
v_call: TRBV2
j_call: TRBJ1-6
cdr3_aa: CASEEGATSLTFHSPLHF
cdr3_nt: TGTGCCAGCGAGGAGGGTGCGACTTCGTTAACGTTCCATTCACCCCTCCACTTT

clone_size: once
d_call: .
v_call: TRBV24-1
j_call: TRBJ2-1
cdr3_aa: CATSPLTGNNEQFF
cdr3_nt: TGTGCCACCAGCCCGTTGACTGGAAACAATGAGCAGTTCTTC

clone_size: once
d_call: .
v_call: TRBV19
j_call: TRBJ1-4
cdr3_aa: CASRRTGDNEKLFF
cdr3_nt: TGTGCCAGTAGGAGAACAGGCGACAATGAAAAACTGTTTTTT

clone_size: .
d_call: .
v_call: TRBV2
j_call: TRBJ1-2
cdr3_aa: CASIREGYGYTF
cdr3_nt: TGTGCCAGCATACGGGAGGGGTATGGCTACACCTTC

clone_size: .
d_call: .
v_call: TRBV6-2/TRBV6-3
j_call: TRBJ1-2
cdr3_aa: CASSYDSYRYTF
cdr3_nt: TGTGCCAGCAGTTACGACAGTTATCGCTACACCTTC

clone_size: once
d_call: TRBD1
v_call: TRBV7-2
j_call: TRBJ2-5
cdr3_aa: CASSVGQGARETQYF
cdr3_nt: TGTGCCAGCAGCGTCGGACAGGGGGCGCGGGAGACCCAGTACTTC

clone_size: .
d_call: TRBD1
v_call: TRBV27
j_call: TRBJ2-7
cdr3_aa: CASSLKGTGGYEQYF
cdr3_nt: TGTGCCAGCAGTCTAAAAGGGACAGGGGGTTACGAGCAGTACTTC

clone_size: few
d_call: TRBD1
v_call: TRBV7-8
j_call: TRBJ1-1
cdr3_aa: CASSLARDRGRNTEAFF
cdr3_nt: TGTGCCAGCAGCTTAGCCCGAGACAGGGGGCGAAACACTGAAGCTTTCTTT

clone_size: .
d_call: .
v_call: TRBV19
j_call: TRBJ1-2
cdr3_aa: CARKVTGREGYGYTF
cdr3_nt: TGTGCCCGAAAGGTGACGGGGAGGGAGGGCTATGGCTACACCTTC

clone_size: .
d_call: TRBD1
v_call: TRBV7-9
j_call: TRBJ2-4
cdr3_aa: CASSLSGGEGNIQYF
cdr3_nt: TGTGCCAGCAGTTTATCAGGGGGCGAGGGGAACATTCAGTACTTC

clone_size: .
d_call: .
v_call: TRBV25-1
j_call: TRBJ2-5
cdr3_aa: CASSDPLRTVQETQYF
cdr3_nt: TGTGCCAGCAGTGATCCCTTAAGGACAGTACAAGAGACCCAGTACTTC

clone_size: .
d_call: TRBD1
v_call: TRBV24-1
j_call: TRBJ1-1
cdr3_aa: CATSDPGTGLNTEAFF
cdr3_nt: TGTGCCACCAGTGATCCCGGGACAGGGCTGAACACTGAAGCTTTCTTT

clone_size: .
d_call: .
v_call: TRBV4-1
j_call: TRBJ1-2
cdr3_aa: CASSQEPKPYGYTF
cdr3_nt: TGCGCCAGCAGCCAAGAGCCCAAGCCCTATGGCTACACCTTC

clone_size: .
d_call: TRBD1
v_call: TRBV24-1
j_call: TRBJ1-5
cdr3_aa: CATSPETQGAQGQPQHF
cdr3_nt: TGTGCCACCAGTCCCGAAACCCAGGGGGCTCAGGGCCAGCCCCAGCATTTT

clone_size: .
d_call: .
v_call: TRBV7-2
j_call: TRBJ1-2
cdr3_aa: CASSPLAANYGYTF
cdr3_nt: TGTGCCAGCAGCCCTTTGGCAGCTAACTATGGCTACACCTTC

clone_size: .
d_call: TRBD2
v_call: TRBV5-1
j_call: TRBJ2-1
cdr3_aa: CSSAAGGPNEQFF
cdr3_nt: TGCTCATCGGCTGCGGGGGGGCCAAATGAGCAGTTCTTC

clone_size: .
d_call: .
v_call: TRBV19
j_call: TRBJ2-7
cdr3_aa: CASRKREGTFEQYF
cdr3_nt: TGTGCCAGCCGGAAGAGGGAGGGGACATTCGAGCAGTACTTC

clone_size: .
d_call: .
v_call: TRBV9
j_call: TRBJ2-5
cdr3_aa: CASSVQGGETQYF
cdr3_nt: TGTGCCAGCAGCGTACAGGGAGGAGAGACCCAGTACTTC

clone_size: .
d_call: TRBD1
v_call: TRBV13
j_call: TRBJ1-2
cdr3_aa: CASSGRDRVRGGYTF
cdr3_nt: TGTGCCAGCAGCGGCCGGGACAGGGTCAGAGGTGGCTACACCTTC

clone_size: .
d_call: .
v_call: TRBV7-3
j_call: TRBJ2-2
cdr3_aa: CASSLIPGKGSLGELFF
cdr3_nt: TGTGCCAGCAGCTTAATCCCAGGGAAGGGATCGCTCGGGGAGCTGTTTTTT

clone_size: .
d_call: .
v_call: TRBV24-1
j_call: TRBJ2-1
cdr3_aa: CATSELRGEQFF
cdr3_nt: TGTGCCACCAGTGAGTTAAGGGGTGAGCAGTTCTTC